Listed below are T cell receptor beta chains from one sample, sequenced in a study of blood T cell repertoires in COVID-19. TCRdb's table, derived via immunoSEQ multiplex PCR, lists solely in-frame clones and lacks some. In the table there are some 300,000 clones, around 88% of which are singletons. The material sequenced was peripheral blood. Receptors originate from a woman aged 30 to 39 who had recovered from COVID-19. Each CDR3 is given with its conserved first and last residue. D genes are given only for firm matches. Clone size is given for some rows only: seen once, a few or many times, or a class if the clone is expanded.

d_call,j_call,clone_size,v_call,cdr3_nt,cdr3_aa
TRBD2,TRBJ2-3,.,TRBV19,TGTGCCAGTAGTTCCAGGACTAGCGGGATGACAGATACGCAGTATTTT,CASSSRTSGMTDTQYF
.,TRBJ2-2,.,TRBV24-1,TGTGCCACCAGTGATTTGCAACAGGGCCCGAACACCGGGGAGCTGTTTTTT,CATSDLQQGPNTGELFF
TRBD1,TRBJ1-4,.,TRBV5-8,TGTGCCAGCAGCTTGGGGAAGAGACAGGGGGTGGCTAATGAAAAACTGTTTTTT,CASSLGKRQGVANEKLFF
TRBD1,TRBJ2-7,.,TRBV2,TGTGCCAGCAGCGCCGGGACAGTTGCCCCCGGCGAGCAGTACTTC,CASSAGTVAPGEQYF
TRBD1,TRBJ2-2,.,TRBV7-3,TGTGCCAGCAGCGAGCACCGGGACAGGGCTAACACCGGGGAGCTGTTTTTT,CASSEHRDRANTGELFF
.,TRBJ2-7,few,TRBV15,TGTGCCACCAGCAGACAACAGGGAATTCCCTACGAGCAGTACTTC,CATSRQQGIPYEQYF
.,TRBJ1-6,few,TRBV5-5,TGTGCCAGCAGCTTGAGGGACACCAGGGGAGATAATTCACCCCTCCACTTT,CASSLRDTRGDNSPLHF
TRBD1,TRBJ2-7,once,TRBV7-9,TGTGCCAGCAGCCCCGGACAGGGCCCCTCCTACGAGCAGTACTTC,CASSPGQGPSYEQYF
.,TRBJ1-1,.,TRBV28,TGTGCCAGCACCTCGGGGGAAACTGAAGCTTTCTTT,CASTSGETEAFF
TRBD2,TRBJ2-1,.,TRBV7-2,TGTGCCAGCAGCTTAAAGAGCGGGGGTTACTACAATGAGCAGTTCTTC,CASSLKSGGYYNEQFF